These 11 T cell receptor beta chains share one sample of origin, sequenced in a study of T cell clonality in common variable immunodeficiency. Study observations and caveats: Reportedly, TCR beta sequences from common variable immunodeficiency showed fewer deletions and N-nucleotide insertions.

Sequenced by immunoSEQ multiplex PCR; TCRdb stores in-frame clones only, minus some. The sample is made up of fewer than 40,000 clones, none counted only once. Their target antigens are unknown. Material: peripheral blood mononuclear cells. Receptor source: a human donor with common variable immunodeficiency.

This clone was counted a few times. The read ends 3 residues before the CDR3 terminus; that terminus is restored from the germline J gene. The chain employs TRBV7-3 and TRBJ1-1; no definite D call. CDR3 size: 12 residues. Trimming took 5 bases from V and 5 from J, leaving 9 bases between them. Germline CDR1 is SGHTA and CDR2 is FQGTGA. The covered CDR3 bases are TGTGCCAGCAGCCGATCGGGGACTGAA. It encodes CASSRSGTE. The full CDR3 reads CASSRSGTEAFF.

This clone appeared a few times. The read terminates 3 residues ahead of where the CDR3 ends, so the germline J gene completes it. The V and J genes are TRBV20-1 and TRBJ2-1; TRBD2 agrees at 9 bases. Trimming removed 5 bases from V and 9 bases from J; junction bases left unmatched: 5. This CDR3 region has 12 residues. CDR1 and CDR2 (germline): DFQATT, SNEGSKA (reference sequence). Incomplete CDR3 DNA: TGCAGTGCTCGGAGCGGGAGGAGTGAG. Its protein product is CSARSGRSE. From start to end, the CDR3 is CSARSGRSEQFF.

This clone was detected only a few times. The CDR3 end is not reached by the read, which stops 3 residues before it; the germline J gene fills it in. This chain connects TRBV6-4 to TRBJ2-7; tentatively, D is TRBD1 (6 bases). The germline V and J ends were trimmed by 6 bases and 0 bases, with 12 bases remaining between them. The CDR3 runs 14 residues. CDR1 is MRHNA and CDR2 is SNTAGT in the germline V gene. The DNA read from the CDR3 is TGTGCCAGCAGGAATTGGGACAACTCCTACGAG. This encodes CASRNWDNSYE. The CDR3, in full, reads CASRNWDNSYEQYF.

In this sample, this clone turned up a few times. The read falls 3 residues short of the CDR3 end, and the missing part is taken from the germline J gene. V usage is TRBV6-2 or TRBV6-3 and J usage is TRBJ2-1, with 16 bases matching TRBD2. CDR3 length: 17 residues. The junction had 11 bases not matched to a gene; V was cut back by 7 bases and J by 8 bases. Germline CDR1 and CDR2: MNHEY and SVGEGT. CDR3 sequence reads: CASNLGTSGRGWHEQFF. CDR3 DNA (partial): TGTGCCAGCAACCTCGGGACTAGCGGGAGGGGGTGGCATGAG.

With regard to this clone: The read comes to an end 3 residues before the CDR3 does, leaving the germline J gene to fill in the end. This chain joins TRBV7-2 and TRBJ1-5, with D uncertain. CDR1 and CDR2 (germline): SGHTA, FQGNSA. CDR3 size: 13 residues. V gave up 3 bases and J gave up 3 bases, with 6 bases separating them. Incomplete CDR3 DNA: TGTGCCAGCAGCTTCGGTTTCAATCAGCCC. Protein product: CASSFGFNQP. The whole CDR3 sequence reads CASSFGFNQPQHF.

The CDR3 spells CASSFDRGGETQYF. The sequenced CDR3 bases are TGTGCCAGCAGCTTCGACAGGGGTGGAGAGACC. The chain carries TRBV11-3 and TRBJ2-5; TRBD1 matches at 8 bases. With the read ending 3 residues before the CDR3 end, the germline J gene is used to fill in that end. With V trimmed by 3 bases and J by 4 bases, 4 bases remained unmatched. Germline assignment: CDR1 SGHNT and CDR2 YENEEA. The CDR3 totals 14 residues.

There are many counts of this clone. Coverage ceases 3 residues before the CDR3 finishes, and the germline J gene fills in the end. The chain joins TRBV20-1 to TRBJ2-6; the D gene is possibly TRBD2 (5 bases). The CDR3 spans 16 residues. CDR1 and CDR2 (germline): DFQATT, SNEGSKA (reference sequence). V lost 1 base and J 4 bases, leaving 14 bases between the germline ends. CDR3 DNA (partial): TGCAGTGCTAGAGCTTTTGGCGGGTCCGGGGCCAACGTC. Its protein is CSARAFGGSGANV. The full CDR3 reads CSARAFGGSGANVLTF.

A word on this clone: A read error is the likely source, as a far larger clone sits one nucleotide away. The read ends 3 residues shy of where the CDR3 ends; the end is completed using the germline J gene. This chain links TRBV2 with TRBJ1-6, with 8 bases lining up with TRBD1. CDR3 length: 18 residues. Germline CDR1 is SNHLY and CDR2 is FYNNEI. The covered CDR3 bases are TGTGCCAGCAGCCGCGACAGGGGCGAGAGCTCCTATAATTCAACC. Amino acid sequence: CASSRDRGESSYNST. The complete CDR3 sequence is CASSRDRGESSYNSTLHF.

This clone was seen at least ten times. The read halts 3 residues ahead of the CDR3 end, with the missing end drawn from the germline J gene. The chain recombines TRBV5-4 with TRBJ2-6, with 8 bases that match TRBD1. CDR1 is SGHNT, CDR2 YYREEE, per germline (reference sequence). This CDR3 region has 16 residues. V lost 4 bases and J lost 4; bases outside the gene matches: 7. The CDR3 loop reads CASSGGQGTGANVLTF. CDR3 bases read: TGTGCCAGCAGCGGCGGACAGGGTACCGGGGCCAACGTC.

In this sample, this clone turned up a few times. Coverage ceases 3 residues before the CDR3 finishes, and the germline J gene fills in the end. The chain employs TRBV19 and TRBJ1-3; D gene uncertain. CDR3 length: 15 amino acids. The germline V gene has CDR1 LNHDA and CDR2 SQIVND (reference sequence). V lost 5 bases, J lost 0 bases, and 11 bases lay in between. CDR3 DNA (partial): TGTGCCAGTAGTCGGCGGGGAAGCTCTGGAAACACC. Translation gives CASSRRGSSGNT. The whole CDR3 region reads CASSRRGSSGNTIYF.

This clone was seen many times. The CDR3 goes on 3 residues after the read ends, and that part is filled in from the germline J gene. The chain couples TRBV29-1 to TRBJ2-5; D call uncertain. Trimming took off 6 bases at V and 3 bases at J, with 11 bases between the two ends. Germline V gene sequence: CDR1 SQVTM, CDR2 ANQGSEA. This CDR3 spans 12 amino acids. CDR3 bases read: TGCAGCGTCAGGTCAGTCAAAGAGACC. Protein product: CSVRSVKET. The CDR3, in full, reads CSVRSVKETQYF.